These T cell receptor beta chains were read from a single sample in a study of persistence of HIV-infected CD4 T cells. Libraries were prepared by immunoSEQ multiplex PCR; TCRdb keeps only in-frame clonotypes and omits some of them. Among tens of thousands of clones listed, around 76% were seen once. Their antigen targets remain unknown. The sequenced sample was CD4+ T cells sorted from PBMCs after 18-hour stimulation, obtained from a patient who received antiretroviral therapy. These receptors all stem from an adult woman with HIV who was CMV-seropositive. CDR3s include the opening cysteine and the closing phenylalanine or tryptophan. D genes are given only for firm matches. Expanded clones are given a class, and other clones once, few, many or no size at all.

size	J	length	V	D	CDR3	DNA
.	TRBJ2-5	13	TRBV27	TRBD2	CASSPRRGETQYF	TGTGCCAGCAGTCCCCGGCGGGGGGAGACCCAGTACTTC
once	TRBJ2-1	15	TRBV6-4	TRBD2	CASSDSPSGYNEQFF	TGTGCCAGCAGTGACTCTCCTAGCGGTTACAATGAGCAGTTCTTC
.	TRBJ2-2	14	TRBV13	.	CASAARGPAGELFF	TGTGCCAGCGCCGCGAGGGGTCCGGCCGGGGAGCTGTTTTTT
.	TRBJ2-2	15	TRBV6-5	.	CASRGETTTSGELFF	TGTGCCAGCAGGGGGGAGACTACTACGAGCGGGGAGCTGTTTTTT
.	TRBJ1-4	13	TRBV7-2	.	CASSSLQGGELFF	TGTGCCAGCAGCTCTCTCCAGGGTGGGGAACTGTTTTTT
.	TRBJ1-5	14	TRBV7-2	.	CASSYRARDQPQHF	TGTGCCAGCAGTTATAGGGCGCGGGATCAGCCCCAGCATTTT
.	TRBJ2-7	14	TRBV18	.	CASSPPARAYEQYF	TGTGCCAGCTCACCACCGGCCAGGGCCTACGAGCAGTACTTC
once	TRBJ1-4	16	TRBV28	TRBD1	CASSPLVTGGYEKLFF	TGTGCCAGCAGTCCACTTGTTACAGGGGGTTACGAAAAACTGTTTTTT
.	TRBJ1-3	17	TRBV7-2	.	CASSLARTSDPSNTIYF	TGTGCCAGCAGCTTAGCGCGGACGTCCGACCCTAGCAACACCATATATTTT
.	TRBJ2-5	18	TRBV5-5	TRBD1	CASSLDVGTGNLQETQYF	TGTGCCAGCAGCTTGGATGTGGGGACAGGGAACCTACAAGAGACCCAGTACTTC
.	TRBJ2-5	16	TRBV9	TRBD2	CASSASSGGTQETQYF	TGTGCCAGCAGCGCATCTAGCGGGGGGACCCAAGAGACCCAGTACTTC
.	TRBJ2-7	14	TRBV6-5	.	CASSRLDRPYEQYF	TGTGCCAGCAGCCGACTGGACAGACCCTACGAGCAGTACTTC
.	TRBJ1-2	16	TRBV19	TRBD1	CASTPGQGREGYGYTF	TGTGCCAGTACTCCGGGACAGGGGAGAGAGGGATATGGCTACACCTTC
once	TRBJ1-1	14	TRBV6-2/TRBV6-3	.	CASTPGLKNTEAFF	TGTGCCAGCACCCCGGGACTTAAGAACACTGAAGCTTTCTTT
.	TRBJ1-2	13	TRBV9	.	CASSVEGWDGYTF	TGTGCCAGCAGCGTAGAGGGGTGGGATGGCTACACCTTC
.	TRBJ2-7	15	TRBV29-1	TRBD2	CSVLGLAGDPYEQYF	TGCAGCGTTTTAGGACTAGCGGGGGACCCCTACGAGCAGTACTTC
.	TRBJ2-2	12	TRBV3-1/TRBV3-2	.	CASSPAPGELFF	TGTGCCAGCAGCCCAGCACCCGGGGAGCTGTTTTTT
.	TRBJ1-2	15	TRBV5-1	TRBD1	CASSSGTGSVYGYTF	TGCGCCAGCAGCTCGGGGACAGGGAGTGTCTATGGCTACACCTTC
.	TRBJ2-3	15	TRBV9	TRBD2	CASSVDGGATDTQYF	TGTGCCAGCAGCGTAGACGGGGGGGCCACAGATACGCAGTATTTT
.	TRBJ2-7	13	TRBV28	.	CASFEQSSYEQYF	TGTGCCAGCTTTGAACAGAGCTCCTACGAGCAGTACTTC
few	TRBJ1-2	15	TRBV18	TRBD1	CASSPSQGVIGGYTF	TGTGCCAGCTCACCATCACAGGGGGTGATAGGCGGCTACACCTTC
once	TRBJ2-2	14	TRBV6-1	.	CASSEERPTGELFF	TGTGCCAGCAGTGAAGAGAGGCCCACCGGGGAGCTGTTTTTT
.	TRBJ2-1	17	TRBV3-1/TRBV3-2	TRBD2	CASSQRRAGTTYNEQFF	TGTGCCAGCAGCCAAAGGAGGGCCGGGACTACTTACAATGAGCAGTTCTTC
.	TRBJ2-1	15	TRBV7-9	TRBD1	CASSLGTGNYNEQFF	TGTGCCAGCAGCCTCGGGACAGGGAACTACAATGAGCAGTTCTTC
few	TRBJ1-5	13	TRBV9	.	CASSVTGTQPQHF	TGTGCCAGCAGCGTAACAGGTACGCAGCCCCAGCATTTT
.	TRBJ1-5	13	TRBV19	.	CASSIVTARPQHF	TGTGCCAGTAGTATTGTGACGGCTCGGCCCCAGCATTTT
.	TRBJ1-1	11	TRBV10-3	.	CASNKGTEAFF	TGTGCCTCCAACAAGGGAACTGAAGCTTTCTTT
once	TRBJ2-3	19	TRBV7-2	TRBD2	CASSLEASGSYWGTDTQYF	TGTGCCAGCAGCTTAGAAGCTAGCGGGAGTTATTGGGGCACAGATACGCAGTATTTT
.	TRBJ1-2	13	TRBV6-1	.	CASSEGDFYGYTF	TGTGCCAGCAGTGAAGGTGACTTCTATGGCTACACCTTC
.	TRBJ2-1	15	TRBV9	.	CASSVVAAGYNEQFF	TGTGCCAGCAGCGTAGTCGCAGCCGGCTACAATGAGCAGTTCTTC
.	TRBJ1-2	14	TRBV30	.	CAWSVPENLYGYTF	TGTGCCTGGAGTGTACCGGAGAATCTCTATGGCTACACCTTC
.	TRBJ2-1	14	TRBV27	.	CASSLYGDYNEQFF	TGTGCCAGCAGTTTATATGGGGACTACAATGAGCAGTTCTTC
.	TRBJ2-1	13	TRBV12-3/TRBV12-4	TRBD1	CASTPTGGNEQFF	TGTGCCAGCACCCCGACAGGGGGAAATGAGCAGTTCTTC
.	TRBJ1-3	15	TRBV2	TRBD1	CASRSVQGAGNTIYF	TGTGCCAGCAGGTCGGTACAGGGGGCTGGAAACACCATATATTTT
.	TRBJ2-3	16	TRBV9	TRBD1	CASSVLGTGGTDTQYF	TGTGCCAGCAGCGTACTCGGGACAGGGGGCACAGATACGCAGTATTTT
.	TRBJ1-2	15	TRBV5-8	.	CASSLRSGFNYGYTF	TGTGCCAGCAGCTTGAGGTCAGGGTTTAACTATGGCTACACCTTC
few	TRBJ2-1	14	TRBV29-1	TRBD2	CSGQTSGRADEQFF	TGCAGCGGCCAGACTAGCGGGAGGGCCGATGAGCAGTTCTTC
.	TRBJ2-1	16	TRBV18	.	CASSPPGTAGGHEQFF	TGTGCCAGCTCACCACCTGGGACAGCGGGCGGGCATGAGCAGTTCTTC
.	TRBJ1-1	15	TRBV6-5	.	CASSPIVNRNTEAFF	TGTGCCAGTTCCCCGATAGTAAATCGGAACACTGAAGCTTTCTTT
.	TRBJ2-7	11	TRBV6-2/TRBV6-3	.	CASSHLYEQYF	TGTGCCAGCAGTCACCTCTACGAGCAGTACTTC
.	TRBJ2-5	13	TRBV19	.	CASSWTDQETQYF	TGTGCCAGTAGTTGGACAGACCAAGAGACCCAGTACTTC
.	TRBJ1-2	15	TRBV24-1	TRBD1	CATSDPGQGDYGYTF	TGTGCCACCAGTGACCCGGGACAGGGGGACTATGGCTACACCTTC
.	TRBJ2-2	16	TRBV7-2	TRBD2	CASSLGSGGKAGELFF	TGTGCCAGCAGCTTGGGTAGCGGGGGGAAGGCCGGGGAGCTGTTTTTT
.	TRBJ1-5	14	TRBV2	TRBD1	CASTGDGSNQPQHF	TGTGCCAGTACAGGGGACGGGAGCAATCAGCCCCAGCATTTT